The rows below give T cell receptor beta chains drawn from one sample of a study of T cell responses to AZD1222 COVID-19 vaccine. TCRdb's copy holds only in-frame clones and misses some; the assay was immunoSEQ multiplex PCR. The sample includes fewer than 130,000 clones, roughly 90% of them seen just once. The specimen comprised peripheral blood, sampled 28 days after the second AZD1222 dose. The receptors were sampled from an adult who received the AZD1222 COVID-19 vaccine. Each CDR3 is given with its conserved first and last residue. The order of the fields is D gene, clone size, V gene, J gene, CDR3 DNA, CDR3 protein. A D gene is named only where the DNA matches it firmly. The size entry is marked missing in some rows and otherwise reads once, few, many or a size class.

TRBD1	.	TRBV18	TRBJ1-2	TGTGCCAGCTCACCACGGGGGCAGGGGGCTATCAGCTACACCTTC	CASSPRGQGAISYTF
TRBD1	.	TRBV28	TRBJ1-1	TGTGCCAGCAGCTCGGGACAGGGGCGTTTGAACACTGAAGCTTTCTTT	CASSSGQGRLNTEAFF
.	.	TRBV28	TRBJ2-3	TGTGCCAGCAGTACCCAAGGGTCAGATACGCAGTATTTT	CASSTQGSDTQYF
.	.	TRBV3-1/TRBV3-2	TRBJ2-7	TGTGCCAGCAGCCAAGGTAACGAGTTGGGCGAGCAGTACTTC	CASSQGNELGEQYF
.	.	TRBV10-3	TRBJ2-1	TGTGCCATCAGCTCAGGGGGAGGCTCCTACAATGAGCAGTTCTTC	CAISSGGGSYNEQFF
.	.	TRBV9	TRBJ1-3	TGTGCCAGCAGCGTACGACGAGGGTCTGGAAACACCATATATTTT	CASSVRRGSGNTIYF
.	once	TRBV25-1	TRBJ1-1	TGTGCCAGCAGTTCCTACAGGGCGGAGGATGCTTTCTTT	CASSSYRAEDAFF
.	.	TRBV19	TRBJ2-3	TGTGCTACAGTAGGTCGGTGGGGGGAGGCAGATACGCAGTATTTT	CATVGRWGEADTQYF
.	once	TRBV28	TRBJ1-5	TGTGCCAGCAGTTTAGGGGGGCACTATCAGCCCCAGCATTTT	CASSLGGHYQPQHF
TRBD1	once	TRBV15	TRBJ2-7	TGTGCCACCAGCACCGGGGACAGGGGAAACGACGAGCAGTACTTC	CATSTGDRGNDEQYF